This T cell receptor (beta chain) was retrieved from a study of blood T cell repertoires in COVID-19. Whole-study context: The United States, Italy and Spain supplied acute and convalescent COVID-19 samples. PBMCs, B-cell-depleted T cells, or T cells were the source of the cDNA or gDNA that made up the material.

The ends were cut back, 8 bases at V and 8 bases at J, with 21 bases in the middle. This CDR3 has 15 residues. Germline V lookup: CDR1 SGHTA, CDR2 FQGNSA. In the original workflow: Amplified reference gene primers provided the basis for estimating nucleated cell counts. Libraries were prepared by immunoSEQ multiplex PCR; TCRdb keeps only in-frame clonotypes and omits some of them. V, J and clone size derive from that table, while D and trimming were established from the DNA sequence. The top ten clones hold about 13% of a sample with roughly 200,000 clones, more than 60% of them seen once. The clonotype comes from a man aged 45-65 years who had recovered from COVID-19. The specimen sequenced was peripheral blood. V usage is TRBV7-2 and J usage is TRBJ1-4; possible D gene TRBD1, 6 bases. The CDR3 reads CASGKEGVLLEKLFF. The CDR3, as DNA: TGTGCCAGCGGAAAAGAGGGGGTGCTTTTGGAAAAACTGTTTTTT.